These 5 T cell receptor beta chains originate from one sample sequenced in a study of blood T cell repertoires in COVID-19. Assay: immunoSEQ multiplex PCR; the TCRdb copy retains only in-frame clones and omits some. Of 250,000 to 300,000 clones listed, approximately 87% are singletons. The sequenced sample was peripheral blood. Receptor source: a woman aged 30 to 39 with COVID-19, enrolled during active disease.

The rearrangement links TRBV19 to TRBJ1-6, with a possible D match to TRBD1 (6 bases). V was cut by 8 bases and J by 2 bases, with 19 bases left in between. The CDR3 contains 17 residues. CDR1 and CDR2 from the germline V gene are LNHDA and SQIVND (reference sequence). The CDR3 is CASQINRDPTYNSPLHF. Here the CDR3 DNA reads TGTGCCAGTCAGATAAACAGGGACCCGACCTATAATTCACCCCTCCACTTT.

The chain employs TRBV7-2 and TRBJ2-5, with D perhaps matching TRBD2 (5 bases). V gave up 2 bases and J gave up 5 bases, with 9 bases separating them. The CDR3 is 13 amino acids. CDR1 SGHTA and CDR2 FQGNSA come from the germline V gene. The CDR3 here is CASSLSVAETQYF. The CDR3 nucleotides read TGTGCCAGCAGCTTATCGGTAGCGGAGACCCAGTACTTC.

This clone was seen only once. The chain joins TRBV18 to TRBJ1-2, with 7 bases aligning to TRBD1. V shed 6 bases, J shed 7 bases, and the junction held 5 bases outside the gene matches. The CDR3 contains 12 residues. Germline V gene sequence: CDR1 KGHSH, CDR2 LQKENI. The CDR3 spells CASSPPGGGYTF. DNA for the CDR3: TGTGCCAGCTCGCCCCCAGGGGGTGGCTACACCTTC.

The chain is built from TRBV9 and TRBJ2-7; the match to TRBD2 covers 9 bases. This CDR3 is built from 15 residues. V shed 0 bases, J shed 5 bases, and the junction held 6 bases outside the gene matches. Germline V CDR1 and CDR2: SGDLS, YYNGEE. The CDR3 is CASSVGLAGPNEQYF. CDR3 bases: TGTGCCAGCAGCGTAGGCCTAGCGGGGCCCAACGAGCAGTACTTC. The full variable domain, in which reference TRBV9 and TRBJ2-7 provide the parts outside the CDR3, is DSGVTQTPKHLITATGQRVTLRCSPRSGDLSVYWYQQSLDQGLQFLIQYYNGEERAKGNILERFSAQQFPDLHSELNLSSLELGDSALYFCASSVGLAGPNEQYFGPGTRLTVT.

The chain recombines TRBV19 with TRBJ1-2; unclear D gene. CDR3 length: 14 residues. V dropped 2 bases and J dropped 2 bases, with 9 bases sitting between them. CDR1 LNHDA and CDR2 SQIVND come from the germline V gene (reference sequence). The CDR3 coding sequence is TGTGCCAGTAGTATACTAGCAGAGAACTATGGCTACACCTTC. This codes for CASSILAENYGYTF.